One sample yielded the 13 T cell receptor beta chains listed below, sequenced in a study of PD-1 blockade in classical Hodgkin lymphoma. Produced via immunoSEQ multiplex PCR; TCRdb's table is partial and in-frame only. Counted here are about 9,000 clones, roughly four fifths occurring once; the ten biggest clones make up around 10%. Every patient experienced relapse after autologous stem cell transplantation, and brentuximab vedotin exposure varied. Starting with thawed PBMCs, CD4+ T cells were purified by magnetic negative selection. This specimen was CD4+ T cells from blood, taken at baseline. The receptors stem from a human donor with classical Hodgkin lymphoma.

J is TRBJ2-6 and V is TRBV19, with 9 bases identical to TRBD1. Germline CDR1 LNHDA, CDR2 SQIVND (reference sequence). The CDR3 consists of 18 residues. Unmatched junction bases numbered 6, after V lost 3 bases and J lost 0 bases. The CDR3 sequence: CASSIRTGVSSGANVLTF. The CDR3, as DNA: TGTGCCAGTAGTATTCGGACAGGGGTCTCCTCTGGGGCCAACGTCCTGACTTTC. The variable domain in full, completed from reference TRBV19 and TRBJ2-6, reads DGGITQSPKYLFRKEGQNVTLSCEQNLNHDAMYWYRQDPGQGLRLIYYSQIVNDFQKGDIAEGYSVSREKKESFPLTVTSAQKNPTAFYLCASSIRTGVSSGANVLTFGAGSRLTVL.

The chain recombines TRBV29-1 with TRBJ2-7; D ambiguous. The CDR3 length is 12 residues. V gave up 4 bases and J gave up 2 bases, with 9 bases separating them. The germline CDR1 and CDR2 sequences are SQVTM and ANQGSEA. CDR3 bases: TGCAGCGTTGGGGAATCGACCTACGAGCAGTACTTC. Protein product: CSVGESTYEQYF.

The chain has TRBV30 and TRBJ2-7, with 12 bases fitting TRBD2. V was clipped by 0 bases and J by 6 bases; unmatched bases: 9. This CDR3 region has 16 residues. CDR1 and CDR2 from the germline V gene are GTSNPN and SVGIG (reference sequence). The CDR3 sequence: CAWSVFRTSGKGEQYF. Here the CDR3 DNA reads TGTGCCTGGAGTGTTTTTAGGACTAGCGGGAAGGGCGAGCAGTACTTC.

This clone has only a few counts. The chain joins TRBV27 to TRBJ1-5; 10 bases fit TRBD1. Trimming took 5 bases from V and 9 from J; bases not matched to a gene: 7. Germline V gene data show CDR1 as MNHEY and CDR2 as SMNVEV (reference sequence). This CDR3 is 14 amino acids long. The CDR3 loop reads CASSKDRGVRPQHF. CDR3 DNA: TGTGCCAGCAGTAAGGACAGGGGGGTTAGGCCCCAGCATTTT.

The chain combines TRBV10-2 with TRBJ2-3; TRBD2 matches 8 bases. CDR1 and CDR2 from the germline V gene are WSHSY and SAAADI. V was pared by 4 bases and J by 4 bases, with 7 bases of the junction left unmatched. This CDR3 is 15 amino acids long. This chain's CDR3 is CASSVLAGFPDTQYF. CDR3 bases: TGCGCCAGCAGTGTCCTAGCGGGTTTTCCAGATACGCAGTATTTT.

The CDR3 bases are TGTGCCAGCAGCTCGACAGGGGGCTTGGTCACTGAAGCTTTCTTT. Protein product: CASSSTGGLVTEAFF. The V and J genes are TRBV11-2 and TRBJ1-1, with 10 bases identical to TRBD1. This CDR3 contains 15 residues. Trimming at V came to 4 bases and at J to 4 bases, leaving 6 bases not matched to a gene. In germline, CDR1 is SGHAT, CDR2 FQNNGV.

The genes are TRBV7-9 and TRBJ2-1, with 9 bases identical to TRBD1. Trimming cost V 5 bases and J 6 bases; bases outside gene matches: 11. The CDR3 is 16 residues long. CDR1 is SEHNR, CDR2 FQNEAQ, per germline (reference sequence). The CDR3 bases are TGTGCCAGCAGCCTCTGGACCGGGACAGGGTTCAATGAGCAGTTCTTC. Translation gives CASSLWTGTGFNEQFF.

The CDR3 nucleotides read TGCGCCAGCAGCCACCGGGAACCTGGAAACACCATATATTTT. Amino acid sequence: CASSHREPGNTIYF. The rearrangement uses TRBV5-1 and TRBJ1-3; no definite D call. The V end was cut by 4 bases, the J end by 2 bases, with 10 bases between. This CDR3 comprises 14 residues. The germline CDR1 and CDR2 sequences are SGHRS and YFSETQ. The variable domain in full, with the rest retrieved from reference TRBV5-1 and TRBJ1-3, is KAGVTQTPRYLIKTRGQQVTLSCSPISGHRSVSWYQQTPGQGLQFLFEYFSETQRNKGNFPGRFSGRQFSNSRSEMNVSTLELGDSALYLCASSHREPGNTIYFGEGSWLTVV.

The rearrangement links TRBV5-4 to TRBJ1-1, with a weak D call TRBD1 (6 bases). Germline loops: CDR1 SGHNT, CDR2 YYREEE (reference sequence). V lost 1 base and J lost 1, with 11 bases in between. This CDR3 contains 15 residues. The CDR3 DNA is TGTGCCAGCAGCTTGTCGGTCAGGGGGAACACTGAAGCTTTCTTT. Its translation is CASSLSVRGNTEAFF. Drawing the rest from reference TRBV5-4 and TRBJ1-1, the complete variable domain is ETGVTQSPTHLIKTRGQQVTLRCSSQSGHNTVSWYQQALGQGPQFIFQYYREEENGRGNFPPRFSGLQFPNYSSELNVNALELDDSALYLCASSLSVRGNTEAFFGQGTRLTVV.

The V call is TRBV6-6, the J call TRBJ1-1; D is undetermined. V dropped 0 bases and J dropped 5 bases, with 10 bases sitting between them. The CDR3 spans 14 residues. Looked up from germline, CDR1 is MNHNY and CDR2 is SVGAGI (reference sequence). CDR3 DNA: TGTGCCAGCAGTTACTCGAGTCAGAGAACTGAAGCTTTCTTT. Its protein is CASSYSSQRTEAFF.

The chain's CDR3 is CASSLGGLADAGELFF. The CDR3 coding sequence is TGTGCCAGCAGCTTAGGGGGTCTAGCTGACGCCGGGGAGCTGTTTTTT. The rearrangement links TRBV11-3 to TRBJ2-2, with D perhaps TRBD2 (5 bases). The CDR3 loop spans 16 amino acids. V was cut by 1 base and J by 6 bases, with 15 bases left in between. Germline V gene sequence: CDR1 SGHNT, CDR2 YENEEA.

V gene TRBV7-9 combines with J gene TRBJ2-7, with 10 bases fitting TRBD1. V trimming: 5 bases; J trimming: 3 bases; junction bases outside the gene matches: 10. Per germline, CDR1 SEHNR and CDR2 FQNEAQ (reference sequence). The CDR3 length is 16 residues. The CDR3 sequence: CASSPPAGTGVYEQYF. The CDR3 DNA reads TGTGCCAGCAGCCCACCTGCCGGGACAGGGGTCTACGAGCAGTACTTC.

The chain carries TRBV19 and TRBJ2-2; 15 nucleotides align to TRBD2. Germline loops: CDR1 LNHDA, CDR2 SQIVND (reference sequence). J lost 0 bases, V lost 6 bases, and 11 bases had no gene match. There are 20 residues in the CDR3. The DNA of the CDR3 is TGTGCCAGTAGACCCCTACCGGGACTAGCGGGAGGCGCGAACACCGGGGAGCTGTTTTTT. Translating gives CASRPLPGLAGGANTGELFF.